The 10 T cell receptor beta chains presented below share a single source sample, sequenced in a study of T cells after posttransplantation cyclophosphamide. Assay: immunoSEQ multiplex PCR; the TCRdb copy retains only in-frame clones and omits some. The sample shows some 38,000 clones, none of them appearing just once. The material sequenced was PBMCs. The receptors originated from a man aged 50-60 years in good health, CMV-negative, and a related stem cell transplant donor.

This clone has ten or more counts. This chain links TRBV6-1 with TRBJ1-3, with 9 nucleotides matching TRBD1. Trimming took 6 bases from V and 3 from J; bases not matched to a gene: 6. In germline, CDR1 is MNHNS, CDR2 SASEGT. The CDR3 consists of 15 residues. The chain's CDR3 is CASSPGTGLGNTIYF. The CDR3 bases are TGTGCCAGCAGCCCTGGGACAGGGCTTGGAAACACCATATATTTT.

The table lists this clone with many counts. This sequence joins TRBV7-9 and TRBJ1-2, with 10 bases fitting TRBD1. The CDR3 runs 16 residues. V lost 1 base, J lost 4 bases, and 6 bases stayed unmatched. Germline CDR1 SEHNR, CDR2 FQNEAQ (reference sequence). The CDR3 region has the DNA TGTGCCAGCAGCTTAGGGTGGGACAGGGGAGGCTATGGCTACACCTTC. The encoded protein is CASSLGWDRGGYGYTF.

Ten or more counts support this clone. The chain combines TRBV19 with TRBJ2-7, with 8 bases lining up with TRBD2. The germline gives CDR1 LNHDA, CDR2 SQIVND (reference sequence). The CDR3 covers 14 residues. In nucleotides, the CDR3 is TGTGACAAGTCGGGGGGGGACGGGTACTGCGAGCAGTACTTC. Protein product: CDKSGGDGYCEQYF.

This clone was detected a few times. The chain has TRBV15 and TRBJ2-1; TRBD1 aligns across 10 bases. Germline trimming cut 5 bases from V and 2 bases from J; bases unmatched to any gene: 6. Germline lookup yields CDR1 LNHNV and CDR2 YYDKDF (reference sequence). The CDR3 loop spans 16 amino acids. The CDR3 DNA reads as TGTGCCACCAGCGGCTGGGACAGGGGAACCTACAATGAGCAGTTCTTC. Its protein product is CATSGWDRGTYNEQFF.

This clone was recorded many times. The chain employs TRBV2 and TRBJ2-7; 14 bases line up with TRBD2. Germline assignment: CDR1 SNHLY and CDR2 FYNNEI. The junction had 0 bases not matched to a gene; V was cut back by 6 bases and J by 2 bases. The CDR3 loop spans 14 amino acids. This CDR3 is CASRTSGRAYEQYF. CDR3 DNA: TGTGCCAGCAGGACTAGCGGGAGGGCCTACGAGCAGTACTTC.

This sequence joins TRBV9 and TRBJ2-1; D might be TRBD2 (5 bases). V was pared by 0 bases and J by 2 bases, with 9 bases between. The germline CDR1 and CDR2 sequences are SGDLS and YYNGEE. There are 15 residues in the CDR3. The CDR3, as DNA: TGTGCCAGCAGCGTAGTCCCTAGCCCCTACAATGAGCAGTTCTTC. Protein product: CASSVVPSPYNEQFF.

This clone appeared many times. This sequence joins TRBV19 and TRBJ2-7, with TRBD1 matching 7 bases. After removal of 8 bases from V and 1 base from J, the junction contained 8 bases not matched to a gene. Germline values: CDR1 LNHDA, CDR2 SQIVND (reference sequence). The CDR3 spans 14 residues. The CDR3 loop is CASGPTGNSYEQYF. CDR3 nucleotide sequence: TGTGCCAGTGGCCCGACAGGGAATTCCTACGAGCAGTACTTC. Variable domain in full (rest from reference TRBV19 and TRBJ2-7): DGGITQSPKYLFRKEGQNVTLSCEQNLNHDAMYWYRQDPGQGLRLIYYSQIVNDFQKGDIAEGYSVSREKKESFPLTVTSAQKNPTAFYLCASGPTGNSYEQYFGPGTRLTVT.

This clone came up many times. In DNA form, the CDR3 reads TGTGCCAGTAGTATGGATCCAGGGGAGAATCAGCCCCAGCATTTT. Translated: CASSMDPGENQPQHF. The chain carries TRBV19 and TRBJ1-5; tentatively, D is TRBD1 (6 bases). Germline assignment: CDR1 LNHDA and CDR2 SQIVND (reference sequence). This CDR3 region has 15 residues. Trimming left V 3 bases short and J 4 bases short, with 13 bases between.

This clone was picked up many times. This chain uses TRBV5-1 with TRBJ2-2; 7 positions agree with TRBD2. With V trimmed by 6 bases and J by 2 bases, 4 bases remained unmatched. The CDR3 extends over 14 amino acids. Looked up from germline, CDR1 is SGHRS and CDR2 is YFSETQ. CDR3 protein: CASTRGENTGELFF. In nucleotides, the CDR3 is TGCGCCAGCACCCGGGGGGAAAACACCGGGGAGCTGTTTTTT.

The sample holds many counts of this clone. This sequence joins TRBV6-4 and TRBJ1-2, with 7 positions matching TRBD1. Germline V CDR1 and CDR2: MRHNA, SNTAGT. The V segment lost 0 bases and the J segment 7 bases; nucleotides outside the gene matches: 11. CDR3 size: 16 residues. This chain's CDR3 is CASSDSSTGTRAGYTF. As DNA, the CDR3 is TGTGCCAGCAGTGACTCATCGACAGGGACTAGGGCTGGCTACACCTTC.